This record covers a single TCR beta chain. How the authors handled the data: Cell counts per sample came from amplifying reference gene primers. Measured with immunoSEQ multiplex PCR; TCRdb has only the in-frame clones, and not every one. The V and J calls and clone size come from that table; D and trimming were worked out from the DNA. This sample carries around 25,000 clones, 90% of them seen once, and the ten largest clones take more than 1.5%. This sample stems from a study of blood T cell repertoires in COVID-19. Overall study: Researchers got acute and convalescent COVID-19 samples from the United States, Italy and Spain. PBMCs, B-cell-depleted T cells, or T cells provided the cDNA or gDNA that made up the material.

V was clipped by 2 bases and J by 1 base, with 9 bases between them. This CDR3 contains 14 residues. Germline CDR1 is SGHRS and CDR2 is YFSETQ. This TCR was recovered from a woman aged 60-75 years with active COVID-19. The sequencing sample was made of peripheral blood. The rearrangement uses TRBV5-1 and TRBJ1-1, with D tentatively TRBD1 (6 bases). CDR3 coding DNA: TGCGCCAGCAGCTTAGGACAGACGAACACTGAAGCTTTCTTT. Translated, it gives CASSLGQTNTEAFF.